This T cell receptor (beta chain) is drawn from a study of cytomegalovirus exposure and HLA in healthy donors. Study as a whole: The study's early data release held 75 million to 95 million unique TCRs from HLA-typed donors. Whole-study findings and limits: Available immune exposure information covered CMV serostatus only.

Comments on this clone: What it recognizes is unknown.

The V gene lost 8 bases and the J gene lost 3 bases, with 12 bases spanning the gap. The CDR3 spans 13 residues. The germline CDR1 and CDR2 sequences are LNHDA and SQIVND (reference sequence). Amplification used 60 Vbeta primers and 13 Jbeta primers. Measured with immunoSEQ multiplex PCR; TCRdb has only the in-frame clones, and not every one. The table has over 80,000 clones, approximately 72% seen once. The chain combines TRBV19 with TRBJ2-3; possibly TRBD1 for D (6 bases). Sequenced input: PBMCs. This TCR derives from a woman in her thirties or forties in good health and CMV-seronegative. CDR3 loop: CASGPQGTDTQYF. Here the CDR3 DNA reads TGTGCCAGTGGACCGCAGGGGACAGATACGCAGTATTTT.